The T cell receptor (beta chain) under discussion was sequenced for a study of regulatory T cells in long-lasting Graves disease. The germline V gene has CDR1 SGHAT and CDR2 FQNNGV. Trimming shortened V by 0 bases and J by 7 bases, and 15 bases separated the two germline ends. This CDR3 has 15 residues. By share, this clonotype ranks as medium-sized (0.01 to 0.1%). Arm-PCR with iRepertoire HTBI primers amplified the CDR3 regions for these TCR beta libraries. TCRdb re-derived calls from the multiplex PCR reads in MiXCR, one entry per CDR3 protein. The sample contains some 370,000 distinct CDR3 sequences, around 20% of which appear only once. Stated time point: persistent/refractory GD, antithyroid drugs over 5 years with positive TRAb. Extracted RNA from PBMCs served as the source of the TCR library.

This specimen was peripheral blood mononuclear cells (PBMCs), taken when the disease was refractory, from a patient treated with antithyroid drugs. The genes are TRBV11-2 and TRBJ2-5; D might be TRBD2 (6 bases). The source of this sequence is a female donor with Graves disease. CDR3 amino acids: CASSLDWVAAGTQYF. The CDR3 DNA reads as TGTGCCAGCAGCTTAGATTGGGTAGCAGCGGGGACCCAGTACTTC.